These 2 T cell receptor beta chains share one sample of origin, sequenced in a study of T cell responses to AZD1222 COVID-19 vaccine. Sequencing was performed with immunoSEQ multiplex PCR; in TCRdb, only in-frame clones are kept and a portion is missing. Of 35,000 to 55,000 clones listed, just under 80% are singletons. The source material was peripheral blood, sampled 28 days after the second dose of the MenACWY control vaccine. All receptors come from an adult who received the MenACWY meningococcal vaccine as a control.

The rearrangement links TRBV5-5 to TRBJ2-7; 8 positions match TRBD1. Germline assignment: CDR1 SGHKS and CDR2 YYEKEE (reference sequence). The CDR3 spans 15 residues. V lost 3 bases and J lost 2; bases outside the gene matches: 7. CDR3 sequence reads: CASSSEGTGAYEQYF. The DNA of the CDR3 is TGTGCCAGCAGCTCTGAAGGGACAGGAGCCTACGAGCAGTACTTC.

The chain uses TRBV12-3 or TRBV12-4 and TRBJ1-1; no clear D gene. This CDR3 is built from 13 residues. Deletions cut 3 bases from V and 1 base from J, with 6 bases between. CDR3 in amino acids: CASSLSGNTEAFF. CDR3 coding DNA: TGTGCCAGCAGTTTGAGCGGGAACACTGAAGCTTTCTTT.